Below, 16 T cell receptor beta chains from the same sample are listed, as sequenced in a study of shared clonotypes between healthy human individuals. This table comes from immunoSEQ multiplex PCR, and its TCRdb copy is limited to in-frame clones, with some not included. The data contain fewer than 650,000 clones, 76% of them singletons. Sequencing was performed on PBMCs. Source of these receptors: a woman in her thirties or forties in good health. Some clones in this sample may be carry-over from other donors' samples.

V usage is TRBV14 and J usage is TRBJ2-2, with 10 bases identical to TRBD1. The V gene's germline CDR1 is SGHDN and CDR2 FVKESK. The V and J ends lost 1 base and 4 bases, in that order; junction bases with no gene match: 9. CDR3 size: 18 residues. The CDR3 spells CASSQVTGTGAFTGELFF. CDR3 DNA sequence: TGTGCCAGCAGCCAAGTCACAGGGACAGGGGCTTTCACCGGGGAGCTGTTTTTT.

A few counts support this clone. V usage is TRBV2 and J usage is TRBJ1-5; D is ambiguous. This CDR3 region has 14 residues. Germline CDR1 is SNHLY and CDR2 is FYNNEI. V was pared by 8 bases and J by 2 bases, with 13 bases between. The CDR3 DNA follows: TGTGCCAGCCTACTCAGCAGAGGCAATCAGCCCCAGCATTTT. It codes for CASLLSRGNQPQHF.

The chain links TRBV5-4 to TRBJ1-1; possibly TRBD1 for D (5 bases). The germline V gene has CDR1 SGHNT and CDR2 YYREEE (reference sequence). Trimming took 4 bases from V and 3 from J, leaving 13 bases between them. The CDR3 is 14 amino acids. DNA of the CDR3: TGTGCCAGCAGCGGGGGACGGAGGGACACTGAAGCTTTCTTT. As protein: CASSGGRRDTEAFF.

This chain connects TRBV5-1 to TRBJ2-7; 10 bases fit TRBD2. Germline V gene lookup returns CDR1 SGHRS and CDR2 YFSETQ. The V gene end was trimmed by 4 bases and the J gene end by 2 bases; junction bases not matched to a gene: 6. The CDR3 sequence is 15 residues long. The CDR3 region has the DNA TGCGCCAGCAGCGTCCAGCGGGAGGGCCCCTACGAGCAGTACTTC. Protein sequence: CASSVQREGPYEQYF.

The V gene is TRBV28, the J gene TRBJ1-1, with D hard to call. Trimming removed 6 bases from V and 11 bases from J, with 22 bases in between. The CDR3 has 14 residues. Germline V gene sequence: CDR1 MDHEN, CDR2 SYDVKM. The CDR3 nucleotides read TGTGCCAGCAGCTCTCCCGTGGTGAGCGTTGGTGCTTTCTTT. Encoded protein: CASSSPVVSVGAFF.

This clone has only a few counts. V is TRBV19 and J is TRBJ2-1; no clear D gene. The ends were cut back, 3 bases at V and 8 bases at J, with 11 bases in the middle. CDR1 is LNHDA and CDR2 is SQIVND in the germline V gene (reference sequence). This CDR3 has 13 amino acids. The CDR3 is CASSMARIDEQFF. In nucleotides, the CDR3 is TGTGCCAGTAGTATGGCGCGTATCGATGAGCAGTTCTTC.

This CDR3 is CASSILAGVNTDTQYF. The CDR3 DNA reads as TGTGCCAGCAGCATACTAGCGGGAGTGAACACAGATACGCAGTATTTT. The V and J genes are TRBV11-2 and TRBJ2-3, with 11 nucleotides matching TRBD2. The CDR3 is made up of 16 amino acids. In germline, CDR1 is SGHAT, CDR2 FQNNGV. Trimming cost V 5 bases and J 2 bases; bases outside gene matches: 6.

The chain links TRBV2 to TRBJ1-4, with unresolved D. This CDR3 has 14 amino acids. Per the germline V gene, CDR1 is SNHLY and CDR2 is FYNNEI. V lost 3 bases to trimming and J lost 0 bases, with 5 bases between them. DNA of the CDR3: TGTGCCAGCAGTGACAGGACAACTAATGAAAAACTGTTTTTT. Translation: CASSDRTTNEKLFF.

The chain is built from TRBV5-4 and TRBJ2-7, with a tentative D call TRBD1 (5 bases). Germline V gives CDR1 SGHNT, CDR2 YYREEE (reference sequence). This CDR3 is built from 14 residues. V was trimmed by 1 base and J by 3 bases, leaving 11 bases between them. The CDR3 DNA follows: TGTGCCAGCAGCTTGACAGGCAAACTCTACGAGCAGTACTTC. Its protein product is CASSLTGKLYEQYF.

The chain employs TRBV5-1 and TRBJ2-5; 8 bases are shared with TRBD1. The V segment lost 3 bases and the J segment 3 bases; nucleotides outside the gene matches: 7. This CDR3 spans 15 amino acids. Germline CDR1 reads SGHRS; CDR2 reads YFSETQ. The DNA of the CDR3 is TGCGCCAGCAGCTACGGGGTGGACAGGGAAGAGACCCAGTACTTC. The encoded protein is CASSYGVDREETQYF.

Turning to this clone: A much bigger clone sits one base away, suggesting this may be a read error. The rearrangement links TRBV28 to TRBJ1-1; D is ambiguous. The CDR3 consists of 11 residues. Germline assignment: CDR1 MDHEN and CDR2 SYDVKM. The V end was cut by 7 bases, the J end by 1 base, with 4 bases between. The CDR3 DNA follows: TGTGCCAGCAAGGGGAACACTGAAGCTTTCTTT. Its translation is CASKGNTEAFF. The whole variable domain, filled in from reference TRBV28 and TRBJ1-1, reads DVKVTQSSRYLVKRTGEKVFLECVQDMDHENMFWYRQDPGLGLRLIYFSYDVKMKEKGDIPEGYSVSREKKERFSLILESASTNQTSMYLCASKGNTEAFFGQGTRLTVV.

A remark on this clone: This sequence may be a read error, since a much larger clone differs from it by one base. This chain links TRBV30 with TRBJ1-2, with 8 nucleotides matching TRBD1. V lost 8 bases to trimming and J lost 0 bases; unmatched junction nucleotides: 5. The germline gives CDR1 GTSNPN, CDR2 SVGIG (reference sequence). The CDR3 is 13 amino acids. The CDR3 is CARTGTTNYGYTF. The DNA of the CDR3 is TGTGCCCGGACAGGGACCACTAACTATGGCTACACCTTC. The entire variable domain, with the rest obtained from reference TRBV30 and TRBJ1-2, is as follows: SQTIHQWPATLVQPVGSPLSLECTVEGTSNPNLYWYRQAAGRGLQLLFYSVGIGQISSEVPQNLSASRPQDRQFILSSKKLLLSDSGFYLCARTGTTNYGYTFGSGTRLTVV.

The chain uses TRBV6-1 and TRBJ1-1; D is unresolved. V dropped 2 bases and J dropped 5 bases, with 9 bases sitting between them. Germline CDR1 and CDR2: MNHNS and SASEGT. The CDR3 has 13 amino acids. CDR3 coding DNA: TGTGCCAGCAGTGAACTGGGTAGTACTGAAGCTTTCTTT. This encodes CASSELGSTEAFF.

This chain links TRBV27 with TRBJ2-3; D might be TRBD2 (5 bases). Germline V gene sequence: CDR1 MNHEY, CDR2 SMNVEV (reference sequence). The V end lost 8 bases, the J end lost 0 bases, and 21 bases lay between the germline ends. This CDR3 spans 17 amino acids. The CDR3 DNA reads TGTGCCAGCCGATCGAGCGGAGCTTTAAGAAGCACAGATACGCAGTATTTT. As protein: CASRSSGALRSTDTQYF.

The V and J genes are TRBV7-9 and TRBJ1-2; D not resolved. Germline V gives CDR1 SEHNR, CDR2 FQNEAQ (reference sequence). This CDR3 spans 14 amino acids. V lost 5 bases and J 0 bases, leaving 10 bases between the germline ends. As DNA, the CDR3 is TGTGCCAGCAGCCAGGAGCCATCTAACTATGGCTACACCTTC. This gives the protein CASSQEPSNYGYTF.

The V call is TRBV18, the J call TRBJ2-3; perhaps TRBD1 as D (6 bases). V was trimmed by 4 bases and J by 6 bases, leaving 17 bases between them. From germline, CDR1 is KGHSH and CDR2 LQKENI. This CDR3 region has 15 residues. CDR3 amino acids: CASSQTGDQDDTQYF. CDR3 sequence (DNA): TGTGCCAGCTCACAGACAGGTGATCAGGATGATACGCAGTATTTT.